This T cell receptor (beta chain) comes out of a study of blood T cell repertoires in COVID-19. In the study overall: Collection of acute and convalescent COVID-19 samples took place in the United States, Italy and Spain. T cells, B-cell-depleted T cells, or PBMCs provided the cDNA or gDNA that served as material.

In Seattle, patients joined the study during active infection and were tracked longitudinally. In germline, CDR1 is SGDLS, CDR2 YYNGEE. V was cut by 1 base and J by 2 bases, with 6 bases left in between. The CDR3 is made up of 13 amino acids. Per the original data handling: Estimated nucleated cell counts came from reference gene primer amplification. Produced via immunoSEQ multiplex PCR; TCRdb's table is partial and in-frame only. V, J and clone size derive from that table, while D and trimming were established from the DNA sequence. The sample has a few hundred thousand clones; nearly 90% are singletons.

The rearrangement links TRBV9 to TRBJ2-5; tentative D call: TRBD2 (5 bases). Sequencing used peripheral blood. This sequence originates from a woman in her fifties or sixties with COVID-19, enrolled during active disease. The CDR3 sequence is CASSVRGQETQYF. The DNA for the CDR3 is TGTGCCAGCAGCGTACGGGGTCAAGAGACCCAGTACTTC.